The rows below give T cell receptor beta chains drawn from one sample of a study of blood T cell repertoires in COVID-19. The assay was immunoSEQ multiplex PCR, and TCRdb's table has in-frame clones only and misses some. This table has roughly 440,000 clones, approximately 88% appearing once. The specimen was peripheral blood. These receptors were collected from a woman in her forties or fifties with COVID-19, enrolled during active disease. Each CDR3 is given with its conserved first and last residue. Fields, in order: V gene, clone size, D gene, J gene, CDR3 protein, CDR3 DNA. The D gene is left open where the match is weak. Clone size appears in some rows only: once, few, many, or a class for an expanded clone.

V: TRBV18; size: .; D: TRBD1; J: TRBJ2-1; CDR3: CASSPPGGQGMNEQFF; DNA: TGTGCCAGCTCACCACCGGGGGGACAGGGGATGAATGAGCAGTTCTTC
V: TRBV24-1; size: .; D: TRBD2; J: TRBJ2-3; CDR3: CATSSRLAGGTDTQYF; DNA: TGTGCCACCAGTTCGAGACTAGCGGGGGGGACCGATACGCAGTATTTT
V: TRBV7-2; size: .; D: TRBD2; J: TRBJ2-2; CDR3: CASSYGLAGGELFF; DNA: TGTGCCAGCAGCTACGGACTAGCGGGGGGGGAGCTGTTTTTT
V: TRBV5-1; size: .; D: .; J: TRBJ1-1; CDR3: CASSRESNTEAFF; DNA: TGCGCCAGCAGTCGGGAATCGAACACTGAAGCTTTCTTT
V: TRBV30; size: .; D: TRBD1; J: TRBJ1-2; CDR3: CAWLIRDRGPTVLYTF; DNA: TGTGCCTGGCTGATCCGGGACAGGGGACCTACCGTTCTCTACACCTTC
V: TRBV11-2; size: .; D: TRBD2; J: TRBJ2-3; CDR3: CASNPGLAGVADTQYF; DNA: TGTGCCAGCAATCCGGGACTAGCGGGGGTCGCAGATACGCAGTATTTT
V: TRBV6-5; size: .; D: TRBD1; J: TRBJ2-7; CDR3: CASSRGTGRGEQYF; DNA: TGTGCCAGCAGTCGCGGGACAGGTCGGGGCGAGCAGTACTTC
V: TRBV28; size: .; D: .; J: TRBJ1-5; CDR3: CASSSGLSSNQPQHF; DNA: TGTGCCAGCAGCTCAGGGTTGAGTAGCAATCAGCCCCAGCATTTT
V: TRBV5-1; size: .; D: .; J: TRBJ1-3; CDR3: CASAVSGSGNTIYF; DNA: TGCGCCAGCGCCGTGTCAGGCTCTGGAAACACCATATATTTT
V: TRBV25-1; size: .; D: .; J: TRBJ2-6; CDR3: CASSDLGGSGANVLTF; DNA: TGTGCCAGCAGCGACCTAGGGGGCTCTGGGGCCAACGTCCTGACTTTC
V: TRBV30; size: .; D: .; J: TRBJ2-3; CDR3: CAWSPSPGADTQYF; DNA: TGTGCCTGGAGTCCTTCCCCCGGGGCAGATACGCAGTATTTT
V: TRBV18; size: few; D: TRBD1; J: TRBJ1-6; CDR3: CASSPRAGGRSPLHF; DNA: TGTGCCAGCTCACCACGGGCAGGGGGCAGGTCACCCCTCCACTTT
V: TRBV10-3; size: .; D: .; J: TRBJ2-1; CDR3: CATSEGLYQNNEQFF; DNA: TGTGCCACTTCGGAGGGGCTCTATCAAAACAATGAGCAGTTCTTC
V: TRBV7-2; size: .; D: .; J: TRBJ1-3; CDR3: CASSLTEELSGNTIYF; DNA: TGTGCCAGCAGCTTGACAGAAGAACTTTCGGGAAACACCATATATTTT
V: TRBV18; size: .; D: .; J: TRBJ1-4; CDR3: CASSQDSRLEKLFF; DNA: TGTGCCAGCTCCCAGGACAGCCGTCTTGAAAAACTGTTTTTT
V: TRBV18; size: .; D: .; J: TRBJ2-1; CDR3: CASSPRPGLDEQFF; DNA: TGTGCCAGCTCACCACGCCCAGGGCTGGATGAGCAGTTCTTC
V: TRBV6-5; size: .; D: TRBD1; J: TRBJ1-6; CDR3: CASSSLGTGSSPLHF; DNA: TGTGCCAGCAGTTCCCTTGGGACAGGGAGTTCACCCCTCCACTTT
V: TRBV6-5; size: .; D: TRBD1; J: TRBJ1-2; CDR3: CASRGQNYGYTF; DNA: TGTGCCAGCAGGGGACAGAACTATGGCTACACCTTC
V: TRBV30; size: few; D: .; J: TRBJ1-3; CDR3: CAWTARSFGNTIYF; DNA: TGTGCCTGGACCGCACGGTCTTTCGGAAACACCATATATTTT
V: TRBV2; size: .; D: TRBD1; J: TRBJ1-1; CDR3: CASSAPDRGIFEAFF; DNA: TGTGCCAGCAGTGCCCCTGACAGGGGGATATTCGAAGCTTTCTTT
V: TRBV19; size: .; D: TRBD1; J: TRBJ2-1; CDR3: CASFGVGQGPNEQFF; DNA: TGTGCCAGTTTTGGGGTCGGACAGGGCCCTAATGAGCAGTTCTTC
V: TRBV6-2/TRBV6-3; size: .; D: .; J: TRBJ2-7; CDR3: CASSYGLSSFSYEQYF; DNA: TGTGCCAGCAGTTACGGGCTATCGTCTTTCTCCTACGAGCAGTACTTC
V: TRBV7-9; size: few; D: .; J: TRBJ2-3; CDR3: CASSLTDTQYF; DNA: TGTGCCAGCAGCCTCACAGATACGCAGTATTTT
V: TRBV28; size: .; D: .; J: TRBJ2-3; CDR3: CARFPPAQALSTDTQYF; DNA: TGTGCCAGGTTCCCCCCCGCGCAGGCGCTATCCACAGATACGCAGTATTTT
V: TRBV15; size: .; D: TRBD2; J: TRBJ2-7; CDR3: CATSSGGGYNYEQYF; DNA: TGTGCCACCAGCAGCGGGGGGGGTTACAACTACGAGCAGTACTTC
V: TRBV4-2; size: .; D: TRBD2; J: TRBJ2-1; CDR3: CASSQDGTSGGNNEQFF; DNA: TGTGCCAGCAGCCAAGATGGGACTAGCGGGGGAAACAATGAGCAGTTCTTC
V: TRBV19; size: .; D: TRBD1; J: TRBJ1-5; CDR3: CASGTGLVYSNQPQHF; DNA: TGTGCCAGTGGGACAGGGCTCGTATATAGCAATCAGCCCCAGCATTTT
V: TRBV9; size: .; D: TRBD1; J: TRBJ1-1; CDR3: CASSVDRDTEAFF; DNA: TGTGCCAGCAGCGTGGACAGGGATACTGAAGCTTTCTTT
V: TRBV7-6; size: .; D: .; J: TRBJ1-1; CDR3: CASSLGAGMAFF; DNA: TGTGCCAGCAGCTTAGGGGCAGGGATGGCTTTCTTT
V: TRBV4-1; size: .; D: .; J: TRBJ1-6; CDR3: CASSQKHLGGAPLHF; DNA: TGCGCCAGCAGCCAAAAACACCTCGGGGGGGCACCCCTCCACTTT
V: TRBV11-2; size: .; D: TRBD2; J: TRBJ2-2; CDR3: CASSPPGLGFGRELFF; DNA: TGTGCCAGCAGTCCTCCGGGACTAGGGTTCGGTCGGGAGCTGTTTTTT
V: TRBV11-3; size: .; D: TRBD1; J: TRBJ2-2; CDR3: CASSPRGPDTGELFF; DNA: TGTGCCAGCAGTCCGAGGGGGCCGGACACCGGGGAGCTGTTTTTT
V: TRBV29-1; size: .; D: .; J: TRBJ1-1; CDR3: CSVEVGRMAFF; DNA: TGCAGCGTTGAAGTAGGGAGAATGGCTTTCTTT